This T cell receptor (beta chain) came from a study of T cells in Graves' hyperthyroidism and ophthalmopathy. The study's findings and limits: Most clonotypes expanded in thyroid above 0.001 were likewise present in blood.

This clonotype was seen ten or more times. Its target is not known. CDR3 size: 13 residues. CDR1 is WSHSY and CDR2 is SAAADI in the germline V gene. Trimming cost V 6 bases and J 3 bases; bases outside gene matches: 3. The study excluded patients with uncontrolled infection, other autoimmune disease, pregnancy or lactation. TCR beta CDR3 regions were amplified from RNA. During a first-round RT-PCR of the TCR CDR3, the HTBI primer set was used. TCRdb re-derived calls from the multiplex PCR reads in MiXCR, one entry per CDR3 protein. The data show some 510,000 distinct CDR3 sequences, around 42% seen once.

The receptor comes from a woman aged 18-29 years with Graves' hyperthyroidism. The source material was peripheral blood or thyroid tissue (not recorded which). The chain couples TRBV10-2 to TRBJ2-7, with 9 positions matching TRBD1. The CDR3 loop is CASRRTGDYEQYF. CDR3 in DNA: TGCGCCAGCAGAAGGACAGGGGACTACGAGCAGTACTTC.